The 20 T cell receptor beta chains listed next were all sequenced from one sample in a study of CD8+ T cells in alopecia areata. Following extraction, RNA underwent reverse transcription to cDNA, which served as the sequencing template. The table came from immunoSEQ multiplex PCR; TCRdb's copy has only in-frame clones and leaves some out. The sample carries 150,000 to 200,000 clones, 58% recorded once. Treatment noted: oral pan-JAK inhibitor, 5-10 mg twice daily. Sequencing used CD4+ T cells sorted from blood, obtained at approximately week 55, from a patient treated with tofacitinib. Every receptor here comes from a human donor with alopecia areata.

This chain joins TRBV7-2 and TRBJ1-4; D remains ambiguous. V lost 6 bases and J 7 bases, leaving 9 bases between the germline ends. Looked up from germline, CDR1 is SGHTA and CDR2 is FQGNSA. The CDR3 runs 12 residues. The CDR3 region has the DNA TGTGCCAGCAGTAGGTTCCGTGAAAAACTGTTTTTT. Translating it yields CASSRFREKLFF.

Only one count was recorded for this clone. The chain recombines TRBV5-6 with TRBJ1-6, with D hard to call. This CDR3 comprises 15 residues. Trimming stripped 4 bases from V and 8 bases from J, with 16 bases between. Germline V gene sequence: CDR1 SGHDT, CDR2 YYEEEE. This CDR3 is CASSGISRVDSPLHF. CDR3 sequence (DNA): TGTGCCAGCAGCGGAATATCCCGGGTGGATTCACCCCTCCACTTT.

The chain couples TRBV10-3 to TRBJ1-6, with D possibly matching TRBD1 (5 bases). The CDR3 has 14 residues. Germline lookup yields CDR1 ENHRY and CDR2 SYGVKD. Trimming left V 0 bases short and J 11 bases short, with 11 bases between. The CDR3 coding sequence is TGTGCCATCAGTGAGTCGGATCGGGGGGCACCCCTCCACTTT. Translating it yields CAISESDRGAPLHF.

This clone was found a few times. The gene calls are TRBV7-9 and TRBJ2-2, with 8 bases identical to TRBD1. The germline CDR1 and CDR2 sequences are SEHNR and FQNEAQ (reference sequence). This CDR3 contains 14 residues. Trimming cost V 5 bases and J 4 bases; bases outside gene matches: 3. The CDR3 reads CASSRDRSTGELFF. CDR3 DNA sequence: TGTGCCAGCAGCCGGGACAGGAGCACCGGGGAGCTGTTTTTT.

The chain links TRBV30 to TRBJ1-3; D remains unclear. The CDR3 runs 13 residues. CDR1 and CDR2 from the germline V gene are GTSNPN and SVGIG (reference sequence). V lost 4 bases to trimming and J lost 0 bases, with 7 bases between them. The CDR3 DNA reads TGTGCCTGGAACGCAGCCTCTGGAAACACCATATATTTT. Translated: CAWNAASGNTIYF.

V is TRBV19 and J is TRBJ1-6, with TRBD1 as a possible D gene (6 bases). Trimming stripped 4 bases from V and 11 bases from J, with 15 bases between. In germline, CDR1 is LNHDA, CDR2 SQIVND (reference sequence). The length of the CDR3 is 14 residues. The CDR3, as DNA: TGTGCCAGTAGTACGGACAGCCCCGGGGCACCCCTCCACTTT. It encodes CASSTDSPGAPLHF.

The rearrangement links TRBV2 to TRBJ2-1; unclear D gene. CDR1 is SNHLY, CDR2 FYNNEI, per germline. This CDR3 comprises 11 residues. Trimming pared 4 bases from V and 7 bases from J, leaving 5 bases between. The CDR3, as DNA: TGTGCCAGCAGTGTCTCGAATGAGCAGTTCTTC. It specifies CASSVSNEQFF.

V is TRBV5-1 and J is TRBJ2-5; weak D call: TRBD1 (5 bases). Trimming cost V 1 base and J 5 bases, with 15 bases left between them. This CDR3 contains 15 residues. The germline gives CDR1 SGHRS, CDR2 YFSETQ. CDR3 region: CASSLFQGSVETQYF. For the CDR3, the DNA is TGCGCCAGCAGCTTGTTCCAGGGAAGCGTCGAGACCCAGTACTTC.

The J gene is TRBJ2-2, the V gene TRBV23-1; D ambiguous. TRBV23-1 is flagged as an ORF with uncertain function. Trimming shortened V by 0 bases and J by 5 bases, and 7 bases separated the two germline ends. CDR3 length: 14 amino acids. Written as DNA, the CDR3 is TGCGCCAGCAGTCAATCGGGTTATACCGGGGAGCTGTTTTTT. The encoded protein is CASSQSGYTGELFF.

V usage is TRBV6-1 and J usage is TRBJ2-5; D ambiguous. Germline assignment: CDR1 MNHNS and CDR2 SASEGT. V was trimmed by 6 bases and J by 4 bases, leaving 9 bases between them. This CDR3 is 12 amino acids long. The CDR3 region has the DNA TGTGCCAGCAGGCCAACGGCAGAGACCCAGTACTTC. It encodes CASRPTAETQYF.

The chain uses TRBV30 and TRBJ1-2; 7 nucleotides align to TRBD1. J was trimmed by 4 bases and V by 0 bases; bases with no gene match: 5. Per the germline V gene, CDR1 is GTSNPN and CDR2 is SVGIG (reference sequence). This CDR3 comprises 14 residues. In DNA, the CDR3 is TGTGCCTGGAGTGTCAGGGACAGCTTCTATGGCTACACCTTC. Its translation is CAWSVRDSFYGYTF.

Of note for this clone: An end of the junction differs from the germline gene, which may be a read error. The chain uses TRBV30 and TRBJ2-5; D gene uncertain. Matching the DNA end better, TRBJ2-7 makes the J call doubtful. CDR1 GTSNPN and CDR2 SVGIG come from the germline V gene (reference sequence). The CDR3 loop spans 12 amino acids. The DNA of the CDR3 is TGTGCCTGGAGTCTACCCTCCGACGAGCAGTACTTC. As protein: CAWSLPSDEQYF.

This clone has more than one count but fewer than ten. The chain carries TRBV30 and TRBJ1-5; no clear D. The CDR3 length is 15 residues. CDR1 is GTSNPN and CDR2 is SVGIG in the germline V gene (reference sequence). V was trimmed by 1 base and J by 0 bases, leaving 10 bases between them. CDR3 bases: TGTGCCTGGAGTGAAGGTCATTATAGCAATCAGCCCCAGCATTTT. Its protein product is CAWSEGHYSNQPQHF.

The chain combines TRBV7-9 with TRBJ1-3; D is unclear. Per germline, CDR1 SEHNR and CDR2 FQNEAQ (reference sequence). V gave up 7 bases and J gave up 4 bases, with 14 bases separating them. The CDR3 totals 14 residues. This CDR3 reads CASKAEPLGNTIYF. The CDR3, as DNA: TGTGCCAGCAAGGCGGAGCCCCTCGGAAACACCATATATTTT.

The CDR3 sequence: CASSPRDIFYSGANVLTF. Written as DNA, the CDR3 is TGTGCCAGCAGCCCTAGGGACATATTCTACTCTGGGGCCAACGTCCTGACTTTC. This chain uses TRBV14 with TRBJ2-6, with TRBD1 as a possible D gene (6 bases). The CDR3 has 18 amino acids. In germline, CDR1 is SGHDN, CDR2 FVKESK. V was cut by 4 bases and J by 0 bases, with 16 bases left in between.

This clone was counted once. The genes are TRBV7-9 and TRBJ2-3; 10 nucleotides line up with TRBD1. The CDR3 consists of 15 residues. After removal of 5 bases from V and 4 bases from J, the junction contained 6 bases not matched to a gene. Germline values: CDR1 SEHNR, CDR2 FQNEAQ (reference sequence). The CDR3 DNA reads TGTGCCAGCAGCATACCGACAGGGGGCGCAGATACGCAGTATTTT. Translated, it gives CASSIPTGGADTQYF.

This clone was counted between two and nine times. The chain employs TRBV27 and TRBJ2-2, with 10 positions matching TRBD1. Germline lookup yields CDR1 MNHEY and CDR2 SMNVEV (reference sequence). Trimming cost V 5 bases and J 5 bases; bases outside gene matches: 5. This CDR3 has 15 residues. CDR3 nucleotide sequence: TGTGCCAGCAGTGCGGACAGGGGGAGAACCGGGGAGCTGTTTTTT. Its protein product is CASSADRGRTGELFF.

The chain employs TRBV2 and TRBJ2-5, with TRBD2 matching over 11 bases. Trimming at V came to 7 bases and at J to 3 bases, leaving 4 bases not matched to a gene. From germline, CDR1 is SNHLY and CDR2 FYNNEI. The CDR3 covers 14 residues. The CDR3, as DNA: TGTGCCAGCAAGGGACTAGCGGTCGAAGAGACCCAGTACTTC. It is translated as CASKGLAVEETQYF.

This chain connects TRBV29-1 to TRBJ1-2; D is perhaps TRBD1 (6 bases). Trimming shortened V by 3 bases and J by 5 bases, and 13 bases separated the two germline ends. Germline CDR1 SQVTM, CDR2 ANQGSEA. This CDR3 has 13 amino acids. The CDR3 spells CSVDQGLWYGYTF. CDR3 coding DNA: TGCAGCGTTGACCAGGGGCTTTGGTATGGCTACACCTTC. The whole variable domain, filled in from reference TRBV29-1 and TRBJ1-2, reads SAVISQKPSRDICQRGTSLTIQCQVDSQVTMMFWYRQQPGQSLTLIATANQGSEATYESGFVIDKFPISRPNLTFSTLTVSNMSPEDSSIYLCSVDQGLWYGYTFGSGTRLTVV.

This chain uses TRBV7-9 with TRBJ2-5; D is perhaps TRBD2 (5 bases). The CDR3 consists of 13 residues. V was clipped by 3 bases and J by 4 bases, with 9 bases between them. The germline V gene encodes CDR1 SEHNR and CDR2 FQNEAQ (reference sequence). The CDR3 loop reads CASSLGSGETQYF. CDR3 nucleotide sequence: TGTGCCAGCAGCTTGGGGAGTGGAGAGACCCAGTACTTC.